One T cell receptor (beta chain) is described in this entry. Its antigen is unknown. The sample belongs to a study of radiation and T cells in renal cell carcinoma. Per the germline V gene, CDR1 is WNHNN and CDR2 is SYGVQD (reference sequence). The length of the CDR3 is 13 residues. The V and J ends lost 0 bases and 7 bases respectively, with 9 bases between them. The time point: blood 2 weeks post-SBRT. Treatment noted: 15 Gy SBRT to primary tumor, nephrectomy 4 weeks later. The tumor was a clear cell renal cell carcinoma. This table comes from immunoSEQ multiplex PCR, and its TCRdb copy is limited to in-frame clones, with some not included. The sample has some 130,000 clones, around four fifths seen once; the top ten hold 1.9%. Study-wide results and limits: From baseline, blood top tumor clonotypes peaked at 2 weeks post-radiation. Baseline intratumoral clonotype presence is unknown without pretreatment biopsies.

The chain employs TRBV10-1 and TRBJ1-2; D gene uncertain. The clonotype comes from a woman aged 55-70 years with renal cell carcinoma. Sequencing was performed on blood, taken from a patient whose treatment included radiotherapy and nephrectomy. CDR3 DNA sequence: TGCGCCAGCAGTGAGTCGAGAGGGTTTGGCTACACCTTC. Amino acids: CASSESRGFGYTF.